The rows below give T cell receptor beta chains drawn from one sample of a study of blood T cell repertoires in COVID-19. TCRdb keeps only in-frame clones here, not all; method: immunoSEQ multiplex PCR. The sample lists about 130,000 clones, roughly four fifths occurring once. Sequencing was done on a sample of peripheral blood. All receptors derive from a woman in her fifties or sixties with acute or convalescent COVID-19. CDR3s include the opening cysteine and the closing phenylalanine or tryptophan. Each record gives: CDR3 protein, CDR3 DNA, J gene, D gene, CDR3 length, V gene, clone size. The D gene is left open where the match is weak. Only part of the rows carry a size: once, few, many, or a class if the clone is expanded.

CASSRTSYEELFF TGTGCCAGCTCGCGTACTAGCTACGAGGAGCTGTTTTTT TRBJ2-2 . 13 TRBV18 .
CSAPTYGAFF TGCAGTGCCCCAACGTACGGGGCTTTCTTT TRBJ1-1 . 10 TRBV20-1 .
CASSFVSGTEAFF TGTGCCAGCAGTTTTGTTAGTGGCACTGAAGCTTTCTTT TRBJ1-1 . 13 TRBV28 .
CASSRGETATYEQYF TGCGCCAGCAGCCGTGGTGAGACAGCAACCTACGAGCAGTACTTC TRBJ2-7 . 15 TRBV4-1 .
CASSGFRGEEKLFF TGTGCCAGCAGCGGCTTCAGGGGGGAAGAAAAACTGTTTTTT TRBJ1-4 TRBD1 14 TRBV9 .
CASSVHTGTLAFF TGTGCCAGCAGCGTTCATACCGGGACATTGGCTTTCTTT TRBJ1-1 . 13 TRBV9 .
CASSSGTGGQPQHF TGTGCCAGCAGCTCCGGGACAGGCGGGCAGCCCCAGCATTTT TRBJ1-5 TRBD1 14 TRBV7-6 .
CASSQQPGQGGEQFF TGTGCCAGCAGCCAGCAACCGGGACAGGGAGGTGAGCAGTTCTTC TRBJ2-1 TRBD1 15 TRBV7-6 few
CASSLDREETQYF TGTGCCAGCAGCTTAGACAGGGAAGAGACCCAGTACTTC TRBJ2-5 . 13 TRBV11-3 .
CASSLEPGFNSPLHF TGTGCCAGCAGCTTAGAGCCAGGGTTTAATTCACCCCTCCACTTT TRBJ1-6 . 15 TRBV11-2 .
CASSLTFGSNEKLFF TGTGCTAGCAGTTTGACATTTGGGAGTAATGAAAAACTGTTTTTT TRBJ1-4 . 15 TRBV7-7 .
CASSPSSISEQFF TGTGCCAGCAGCCCCTCCAGTATCAGTGAGCAGTTCTTC TRBJ2-1 . 13 TRBV9 .